This TCR beta chain was recovered during a study of naive and memory T cell subsets. Study-wide results and limits: Potentially, T cell activation and differentiation skew this RNA-based measurement.

A UMI-containing oligonucleotide was joined by 3' ligation to the TCR cDNA template. The SP2 primer and nested alpha and beta constant region primers amplified ligated cDNA in four rounds. TCRdb reprocessed the 5' RACE reads via MiXCR and lists one record per CDR3 protein. Of more than 50,000 distinct CDR3 sequences in the sample, about 7.2% were seen once. The CDR3 spans 15 residues. Trimming took 0 bases from V and 3 from J, leaving 12 bases between them. Germline CDR1 is LGHDT and CDR2 is YNNKEL (reference sequence). With regard to this clonotype: The antigen remains unidentified.

The chain has TRBV3-1 and TRBJ2-7, with D perhaps matching TRBD1 (6 bases). This receptor was obtained from a male donor in good health. CDR3 residues: CASSQEGAPDYEQYF. CDR3 DNA sequence: TGTGCCAGCAGCCAAGAGGGGGCCCCCGACTACGAGCAGTACTTC.